This T cell receptor (beta chain) was captured by sequencing in a study of blood T cell dynamics during melanoma immunotherapy. Study-wide background: Metastatic melanoma patients received first-line pembrolizumab or nivolumab plus ipilimumab.

This CDR3 contains 16 residues. Germline V gene sequence: CDR1 MNHEY, CDR2 SMNVEV (reference sequence). Trimming removed 5 bases from V and 1 base from J, with 16 bases in between. Every bulk PBMC sample received the same 350 ng of DNA. Profiling relied on immunoSEQ multiplex PCR, and the TCRdb table lists in-frame clones only, not all of them. The repertoire holds about 15,000 clones, with roughly 90% as singletons. Time point here: week 3, after first cycle of checkpoint inhibitor. One draw preceded checkpoint blockade; another followed its first cycle at week 3. At 12 weeks after first infusion, RECIST 1.1 defined response for most patients.

The receptor comes from a human donor with melanoma. The specimen was blood, collected from a patient treated with checkpoint blockade. V and J are TRBV27 and TRBJ2-3; TRBD1 might be the D (5 bases). The CDR3 spells CASSPRYGAGTDTQYF. CDR3 nucleotide sequence: TGTGCCAGCAGTCCACGGTATGGGGCGGGCACAGATACGCAGTATTTT.